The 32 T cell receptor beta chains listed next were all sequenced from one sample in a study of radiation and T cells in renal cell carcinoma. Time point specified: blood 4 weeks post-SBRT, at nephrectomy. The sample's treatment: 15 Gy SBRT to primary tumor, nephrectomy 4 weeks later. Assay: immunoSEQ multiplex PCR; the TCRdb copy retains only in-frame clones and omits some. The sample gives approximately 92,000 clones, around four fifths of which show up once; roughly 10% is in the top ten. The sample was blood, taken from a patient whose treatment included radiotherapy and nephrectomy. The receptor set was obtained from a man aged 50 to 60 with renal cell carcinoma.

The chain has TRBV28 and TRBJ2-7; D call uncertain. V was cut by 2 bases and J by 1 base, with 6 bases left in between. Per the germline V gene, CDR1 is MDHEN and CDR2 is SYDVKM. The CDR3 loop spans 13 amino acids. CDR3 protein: CASSLSMSYEQYF. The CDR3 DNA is TGTGCCAGCAGTTTAAGTATGTCCTACGAGCAGTACTTC.

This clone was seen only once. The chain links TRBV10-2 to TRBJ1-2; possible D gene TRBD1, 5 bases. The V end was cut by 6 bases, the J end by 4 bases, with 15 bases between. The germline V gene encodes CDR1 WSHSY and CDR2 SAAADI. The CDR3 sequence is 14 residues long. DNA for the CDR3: TGCGCCAGCAGCGACCCACCGGGGGGCTATGGCTACACCTTC. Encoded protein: CASSDPPGGYGYTF.

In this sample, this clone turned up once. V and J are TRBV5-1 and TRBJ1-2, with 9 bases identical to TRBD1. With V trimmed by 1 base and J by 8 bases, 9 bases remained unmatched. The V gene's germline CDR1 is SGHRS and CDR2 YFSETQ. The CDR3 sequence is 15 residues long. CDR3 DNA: TGCGCCAGCAGCTTGATGGGACAGGGTATCGGCGGCTACACCTTC. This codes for CASSLMGQGIGGYTF.

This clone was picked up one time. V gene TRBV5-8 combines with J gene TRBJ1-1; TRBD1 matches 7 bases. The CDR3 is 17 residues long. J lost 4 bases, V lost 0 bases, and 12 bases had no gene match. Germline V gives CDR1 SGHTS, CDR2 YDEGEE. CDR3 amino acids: CASSLATGRYLGTEAFF. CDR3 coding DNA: TGTGCCAGCAGCTTGGCGACAGGGCGTTATCTGGGCACTGAAGCTTTCTTT.

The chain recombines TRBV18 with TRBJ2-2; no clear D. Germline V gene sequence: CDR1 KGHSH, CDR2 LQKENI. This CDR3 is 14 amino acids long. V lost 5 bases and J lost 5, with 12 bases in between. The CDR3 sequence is CASSLSPATGELFF. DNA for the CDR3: TGTGCCAGCTCATTATCCCCTGCGACCGGGGAGCTGTTTTTT.

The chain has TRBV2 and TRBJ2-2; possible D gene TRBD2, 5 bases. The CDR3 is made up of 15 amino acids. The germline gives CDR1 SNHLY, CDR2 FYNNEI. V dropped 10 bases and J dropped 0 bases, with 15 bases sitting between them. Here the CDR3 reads CAIHPGGTNTGELFF. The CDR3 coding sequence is TGTGCCATCCACCCTGGAGGCACGAACACCGGGGAGCTGTTTTTT. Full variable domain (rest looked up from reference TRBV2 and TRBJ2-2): EPEVTQTPSHQVTQMGQEVILRCVPISNHLYFYWYRQILGQKVEFLVSFYNNEISEKSEIFDDQFSVERPDGSNFTLKIRSTKLEDSAMYFCAIHPGGTNTGELFFGEGSRLTVL.

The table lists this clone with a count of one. The CDR3 nucleotides read TGTGCCAGCAGCCTACAGGGGGCAGGCACTGAAGCTTTCTTT. Translation gives CASSLQGAGTEAFF. The rearrangement uses TRBV6-1 and TRBJ1-1; TRBD1 aligns across 9 bases. Per the germline V gene, CDR1 is MNHNS and CDR2 is SASEGT. Unmatched junction bases numbered 6, after V lost 6 bases and J lost 4 bases. CDR3 length equals 14 residues.

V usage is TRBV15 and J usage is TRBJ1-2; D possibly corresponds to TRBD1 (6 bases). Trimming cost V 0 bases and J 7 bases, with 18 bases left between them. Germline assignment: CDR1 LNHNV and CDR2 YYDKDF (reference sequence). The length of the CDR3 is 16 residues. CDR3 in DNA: TGTGCCACCAGCAGAGATGAAATGATGGGGGCGCCTGGCTACACCTTC. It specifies CATSRDEMMGAPGYTF.

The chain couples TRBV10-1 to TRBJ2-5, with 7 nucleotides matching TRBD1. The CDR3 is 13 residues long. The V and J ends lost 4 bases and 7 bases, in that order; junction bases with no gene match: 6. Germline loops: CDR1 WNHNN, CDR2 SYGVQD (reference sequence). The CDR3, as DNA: TGCGCCAGCAGTGCCCCAGGGGGAGTGACCCAGTACTTC. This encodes CASSAPGGVTQYF.

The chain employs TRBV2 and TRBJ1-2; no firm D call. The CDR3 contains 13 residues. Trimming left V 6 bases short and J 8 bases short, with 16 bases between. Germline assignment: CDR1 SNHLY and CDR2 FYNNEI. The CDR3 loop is CASSSDLTGGYTF. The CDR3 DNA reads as TGTGCCAGCAGCTCCGACCTGACGGGCGGCTACACCTTC.

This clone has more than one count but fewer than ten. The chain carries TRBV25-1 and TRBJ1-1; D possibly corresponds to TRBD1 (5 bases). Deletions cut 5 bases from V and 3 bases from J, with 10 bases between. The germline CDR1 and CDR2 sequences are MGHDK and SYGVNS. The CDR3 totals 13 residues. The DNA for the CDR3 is TGTGCCAGCAGTTCGCTGGGGGACACTGAAGCTTTCTTT. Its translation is CASSSLGDTEAFF.

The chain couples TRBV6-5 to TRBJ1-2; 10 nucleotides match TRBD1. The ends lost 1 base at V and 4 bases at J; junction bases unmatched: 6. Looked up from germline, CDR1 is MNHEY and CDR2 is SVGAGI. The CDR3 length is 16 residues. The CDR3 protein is CASSYLDRGQGYGYTF. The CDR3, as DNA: TGTGCCAGCAGTTACTTAGACAGGGGGCAAGGCTATGGCTACACCTTC.

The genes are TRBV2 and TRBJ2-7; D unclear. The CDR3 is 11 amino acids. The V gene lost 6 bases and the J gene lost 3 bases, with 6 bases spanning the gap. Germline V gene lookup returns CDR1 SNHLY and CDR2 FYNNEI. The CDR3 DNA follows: TGTGCCAGCAGCTTTCACTACGAGCAGTACTTC. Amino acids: CASSFHYEQYF.

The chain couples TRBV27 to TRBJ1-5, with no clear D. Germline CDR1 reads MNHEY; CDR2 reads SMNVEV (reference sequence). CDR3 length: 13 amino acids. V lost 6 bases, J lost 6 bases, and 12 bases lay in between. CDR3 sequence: CASSDQVGQPQHF. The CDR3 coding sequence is TGTGCCAGCAGCGACCAGGTTGGTCAGCCCCAGCATTTT.

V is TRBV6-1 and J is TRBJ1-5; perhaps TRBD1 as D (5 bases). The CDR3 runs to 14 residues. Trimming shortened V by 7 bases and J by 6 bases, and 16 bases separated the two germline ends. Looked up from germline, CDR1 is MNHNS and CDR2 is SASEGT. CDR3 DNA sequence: TGTGCCAGCAACACGGCCGGGGGGACTCAGCCCCAGCATTTT. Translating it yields CASNTAGGTQPQHF.

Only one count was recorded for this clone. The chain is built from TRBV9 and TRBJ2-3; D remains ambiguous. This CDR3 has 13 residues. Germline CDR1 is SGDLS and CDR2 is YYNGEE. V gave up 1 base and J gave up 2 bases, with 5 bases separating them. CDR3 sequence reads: CASSVWDTDTQYF. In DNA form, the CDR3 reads TGTGCCAGCAGCGTATGGGACACAGATACGCAGTATTTT.

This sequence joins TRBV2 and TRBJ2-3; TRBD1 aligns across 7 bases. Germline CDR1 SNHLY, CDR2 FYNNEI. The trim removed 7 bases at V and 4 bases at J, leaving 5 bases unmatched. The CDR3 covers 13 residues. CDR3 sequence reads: CASTWTGPDTQYF. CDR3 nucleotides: TGTGCCAGCACTTGGACAGGACCAGATACGCAGTATTTT.

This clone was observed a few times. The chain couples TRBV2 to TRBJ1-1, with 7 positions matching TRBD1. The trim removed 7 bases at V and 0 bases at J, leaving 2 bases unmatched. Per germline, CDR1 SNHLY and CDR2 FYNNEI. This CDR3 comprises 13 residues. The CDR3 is CASKGQVNTEAFF. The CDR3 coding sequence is TGTGCCAGCAAAGGACAGGTGAACACTGAAGCTTTCTTT.

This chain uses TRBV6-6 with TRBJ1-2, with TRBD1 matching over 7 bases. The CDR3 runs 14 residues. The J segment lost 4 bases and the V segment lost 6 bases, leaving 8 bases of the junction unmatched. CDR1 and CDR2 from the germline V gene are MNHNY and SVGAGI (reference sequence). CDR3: CASSKGALFYGYTF. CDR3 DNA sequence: TGTGCCAGCAGCAAGGGGGCTCTGTTCTATGGCTACACCTTC.

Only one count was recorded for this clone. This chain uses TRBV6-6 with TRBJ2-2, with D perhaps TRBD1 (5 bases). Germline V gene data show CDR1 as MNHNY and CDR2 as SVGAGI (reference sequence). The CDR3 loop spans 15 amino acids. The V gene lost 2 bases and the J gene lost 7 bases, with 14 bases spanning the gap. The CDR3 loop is CASSYMGRYGGELFF. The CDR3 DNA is TGTGCCAGCAGTTACATGGGGCGATATGGCGGGGAGCTGTTTTTT.

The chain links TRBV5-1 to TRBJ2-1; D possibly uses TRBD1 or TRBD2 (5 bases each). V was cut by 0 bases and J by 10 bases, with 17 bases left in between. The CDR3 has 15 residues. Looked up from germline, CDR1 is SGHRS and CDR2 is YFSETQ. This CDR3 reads CASSLAAGTGPEQFF. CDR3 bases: TGCGCCAGCAGCTTGGCGGCAGGGACCGGACCGGAGCAGTTCTTC.

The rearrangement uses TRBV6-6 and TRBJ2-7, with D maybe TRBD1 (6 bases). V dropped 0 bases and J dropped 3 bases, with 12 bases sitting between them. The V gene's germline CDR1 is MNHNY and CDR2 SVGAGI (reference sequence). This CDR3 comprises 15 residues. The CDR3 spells CASSYSAGARYEQYF. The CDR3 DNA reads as TGTGCCAGCAGTTACTCAGCAGGGGCTCGCTACGAGCAGTACTTC.

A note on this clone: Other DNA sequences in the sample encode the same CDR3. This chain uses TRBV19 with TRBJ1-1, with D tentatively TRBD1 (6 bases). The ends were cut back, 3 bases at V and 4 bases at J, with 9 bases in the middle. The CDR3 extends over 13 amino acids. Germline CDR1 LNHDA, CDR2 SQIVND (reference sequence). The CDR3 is CASSMRGGTEAFF. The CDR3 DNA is TGTGCCAGTAGTATGAGGGGGGGCACTGAAGCTTTCTTT.

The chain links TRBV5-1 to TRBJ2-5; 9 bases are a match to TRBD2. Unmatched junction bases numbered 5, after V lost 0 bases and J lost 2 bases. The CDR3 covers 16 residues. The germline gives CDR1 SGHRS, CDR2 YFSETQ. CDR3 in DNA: TGCGCCAGCAGCTTGGCGGTAGCGGGAGTACAAGAGACCCAGTACTTC. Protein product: CASSLAVAGVQETQYF.

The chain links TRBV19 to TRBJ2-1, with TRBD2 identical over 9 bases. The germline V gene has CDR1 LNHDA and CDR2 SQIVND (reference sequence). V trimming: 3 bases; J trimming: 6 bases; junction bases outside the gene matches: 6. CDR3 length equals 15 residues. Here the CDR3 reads CASSMKRGESNEQFF. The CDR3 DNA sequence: TGTGCCAGTAGTATGAAGCGGGGGGAGTCCAATGAGCAGTTCTTC. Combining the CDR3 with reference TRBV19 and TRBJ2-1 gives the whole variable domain DGGITQSPKYLFRKEGQNVTLSCEQNLNHDAMYWYRQDPGQGLRLIYYSQIVNDFQKGDIAEGYSVSREKKESFPLTVTSAQKNPTAFYLCASSMKRGESNEQFFGPGTRLTVL.

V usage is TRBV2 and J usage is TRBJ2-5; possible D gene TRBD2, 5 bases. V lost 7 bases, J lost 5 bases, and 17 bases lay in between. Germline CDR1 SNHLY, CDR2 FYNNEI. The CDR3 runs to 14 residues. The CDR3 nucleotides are TGTGCCAGCACCGCGTCGAGGGTAGGGGAGACCCAGTACTTC. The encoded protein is CASTASRVGETQYF. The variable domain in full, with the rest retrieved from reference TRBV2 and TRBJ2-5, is EPEVTQTPSHQVTQMGQEVILRCVPISNHLYFYWYRQILGQKVEFLVSFYNNEISEKSEIFDDQFSVERPDGSNFTLKIRSTKLEDSAMYFCASTASRVGETQYFGPGTRLLVL.

The CDR3, as DNA: TGTGCCAGCTCACCCGGACAGGACAATGAGCAGTTCTTC. It specifies CASSPGQDNEQFF. The chain couples TRBV18 to TRBJ2-1; 7 bases line up with TRBD1. This CDR3 has 13 amino acids. Germline loops: CDR1 KGHSH, CDR2 LQKENI. V lost 3 bases, J lost 5 bases, and 1 base stayed unmatched. Using reference TRBV18 and TRBJ2-1 for the parts outside the CDR3, the full variable domain is NAGVMQNPRHLVRRRGQEARLRCSPMKGHSHVYWYRQLPEEGLKFMVYLQKENIIDESGMPKERFSAEFPKEGPSILRIQQVVRGDSAAYFCASSPGQDNEQFFGPGTRLTVL.

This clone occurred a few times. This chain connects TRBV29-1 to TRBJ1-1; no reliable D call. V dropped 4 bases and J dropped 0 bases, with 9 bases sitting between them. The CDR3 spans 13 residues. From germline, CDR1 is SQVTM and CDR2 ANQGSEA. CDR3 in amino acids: CSVVRQLNTEAFF. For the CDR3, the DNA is TGCAGCGTTGTCCGGCAGCTGAACACTGAAGCTTTCTTT.

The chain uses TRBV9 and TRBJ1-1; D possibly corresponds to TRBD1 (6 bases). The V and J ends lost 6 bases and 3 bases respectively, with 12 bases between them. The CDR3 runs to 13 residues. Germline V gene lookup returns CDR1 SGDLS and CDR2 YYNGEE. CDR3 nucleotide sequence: TGTGCCAGCAATGGAGGGGGGGACACTGAAGCTTTCTTT. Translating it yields CASNGGGDTEAFF.

The CDR3 DNA sequence: TGTGCCACCGCACAACAGTACGAGCAGTACTTC. Translating it yields CATAQQYEQYF. V usage is TRBV19 and J usage is TRBJ2-7; no definite D call. CDR1 is LNHDA and CDR2 is SQIVND in the germline V gene (reference sequence). The length of the CDR3 is 11 residues. Between the trimmed V and J ends, which lost 10 bases and 4 bases, there was a span of 11 bases.

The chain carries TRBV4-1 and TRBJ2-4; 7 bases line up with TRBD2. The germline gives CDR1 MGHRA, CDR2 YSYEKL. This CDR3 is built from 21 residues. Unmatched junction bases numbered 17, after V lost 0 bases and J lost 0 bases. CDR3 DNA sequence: TGCGCCAGCAGCCAAGAAACCCTGGGACTACCGGAGAGGAAAGCCAAAAACATTCAGTACTTC. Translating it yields CASSQETLGLPERKAKNIQYF.

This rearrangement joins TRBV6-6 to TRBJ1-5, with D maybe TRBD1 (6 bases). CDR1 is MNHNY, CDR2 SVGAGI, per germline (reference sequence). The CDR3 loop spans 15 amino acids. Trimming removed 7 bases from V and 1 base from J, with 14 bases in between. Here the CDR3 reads CASNRRGGSNQPQHF. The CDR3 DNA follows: TGTGCCAGCAACCGGAGGGGGGGAAGCAATCAGCCCCAGCATTTT.